This entry is about one T cell receptor beta chain. What it binds is not known. Cyclophosphamide on days +3 and +4 followed busulfan-fludarabine conditioning and a marrow graft. Clones were read by immunoSEQ multiplex PCR, and TCRdb kept only the in-frame ones, dropping some. Found here are tens of thousands of clones, roughly 78% of them singletons; the top ten hold roughly 8.1%. This sample was taken from a study of T cells after posttransplantation cyclophosphamide. Broader study findings: After PTCy, TRB diversity resembled that of CNI/methotrexate controls. Later post-transplant blood repertoires were often dominated by donor CD8+ memory clones. Tissue-infiltrating T cells from skin or gut overlapped little with blood T cells.

The CDR3 length is 17 residues. Germline V gene data show CDR1 as KGHSH and CDR2 as LQKENI. Trimming took off 3 bases at V and 6 bases at J, with 18 bases between the two ends. This receptor was taken from a female patient aged 40 to 50 who received an allogeneic stem cell transplant from a related donor, was CMV-positive, and had no GVHD. The graft donor may account for some of the T cells. The rearrangement uses TRBV18 and TRBJ2-6; D possibly corresponds to TRBD1 (5 bases). The material was CD4+ T cells sorted from blood, obtained approximately 1,900 days after a stem cell transplant with posttransplant cyclophosphamide. The CDR3 loop is CASSPADRFGVANVLTF. The CDR3 DNA reads TGTGCCAGCTCACCGGCCGACAGATTTGGAGTGGCCAACGTCCTGACTTTC. The full variable domain, with the rest looked up from reference TRBV18 and TRBJ2-6, is NAGVMQNPRHLVRRRGQEARLRCSPMKGHSHVYWYRQLPEEGLKFMVYLQKENIIDESGMPKERFSAEFPKEGPSILRIQQVVRGDSAAYFCASSPADRFGVANVLTFGAGSRLTVL.